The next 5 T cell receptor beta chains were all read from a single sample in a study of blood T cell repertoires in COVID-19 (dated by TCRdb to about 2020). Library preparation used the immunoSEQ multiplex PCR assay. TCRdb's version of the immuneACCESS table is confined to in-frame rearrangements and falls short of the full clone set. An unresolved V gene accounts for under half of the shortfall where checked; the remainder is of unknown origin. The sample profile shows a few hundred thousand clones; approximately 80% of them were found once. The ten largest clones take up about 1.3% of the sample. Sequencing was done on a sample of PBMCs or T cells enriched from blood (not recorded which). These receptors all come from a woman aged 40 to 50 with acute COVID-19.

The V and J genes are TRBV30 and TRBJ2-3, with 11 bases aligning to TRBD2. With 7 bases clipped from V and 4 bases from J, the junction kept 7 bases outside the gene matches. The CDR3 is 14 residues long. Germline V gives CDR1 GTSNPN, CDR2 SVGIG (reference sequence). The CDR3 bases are TGTGCCTATACGACTAGCGGGGACGCAGATACGCAGTATTTT. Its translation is CAYTTSGDADTQYF.

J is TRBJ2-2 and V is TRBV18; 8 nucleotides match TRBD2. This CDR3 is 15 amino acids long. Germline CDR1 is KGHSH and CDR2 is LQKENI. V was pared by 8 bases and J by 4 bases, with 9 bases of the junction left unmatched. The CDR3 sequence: CASRCGGRGTGELFF. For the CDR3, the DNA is TGTGCCAGCCGGTGCGGGGGGCGAGGCACCGGGGAGCTGTTTTTT.

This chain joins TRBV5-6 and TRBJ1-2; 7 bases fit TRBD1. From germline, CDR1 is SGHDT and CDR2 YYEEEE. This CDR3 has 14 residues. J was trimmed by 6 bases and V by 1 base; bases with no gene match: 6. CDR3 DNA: TGTGCCAGCAGCTTGTCCGACAGGGTCAATGGCTACACCTTC. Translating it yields CASSLSDRVNGYTF.

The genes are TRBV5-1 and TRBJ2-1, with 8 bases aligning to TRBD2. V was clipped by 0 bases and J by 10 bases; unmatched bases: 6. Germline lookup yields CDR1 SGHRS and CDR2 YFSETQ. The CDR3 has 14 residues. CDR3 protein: CASSLDLREGEQFF. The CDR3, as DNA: TGCGCCAGCAGCTTGGATCTTCGGGAGGGAGAGCAGTTCTTC.

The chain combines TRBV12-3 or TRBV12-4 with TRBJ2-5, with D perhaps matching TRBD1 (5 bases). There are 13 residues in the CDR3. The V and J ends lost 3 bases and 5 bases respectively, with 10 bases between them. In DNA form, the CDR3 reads TGTGCCAGCAGTTTGGGTACAGGTGAGACCCAGTACTTC. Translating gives CASSLGTGETQYF.